This T cell receptor beta chain was sequenced during a study of shared clonotypes between healthy human individuals. Findings of the study overall: Non-shared clonotypes had lower generation probabilities than those shared by all four donors. Larger estimated richness was generally seen in naive subsets than in memory subsets.

Terminally differentiated effector memory CD45RA+ cells were excluded from the naive CD8 cells, which were CD45RO-negative and positively selected for CCR7. This clone came up once. Its specificity is unknown. The CDR3 runs to 14 residues. Trimming took off 3 bases at V and 4 bases at J, with 11 bases between the two ends. The V gene's germline CDR1 is SGHRS and CDR2 YFSETQ. When replicate PCRs were run on sorted subsets, they used roughly 0.2 ug DNA, 28,000 or so T cell genomes. Assay used: immunoSEQ multiplex PCR; TCRdb lists only in-frame clones, some missing. Seen here are about 680,000 clones, about 90% observed once, and the top ten hold 24%.

The chain has TRBV5-1 and TRBJ2-1; D may match TRBD1 or TRBD2 (5 bases each). The clonotype originates from a man younger than 40 in good health. Sequencing used naive CD8+ T cells sorted from blood. Written as DNA, the CDR3 is TGCGCCAGCAGCTGGGACCGTTCTTACAATGAGCAGTTCTTC. Translated, it gives CASSWDRSYNEQFF.